This T cell receptor beta chain was sequenced during a study of CD8+ T cells in alopecia areata. Study-wide findings and caveats: Mice showed TCR sharing more clearly than patients did, possibly owing to HLA. For lesional scalp, especially alopecia totalis/universalis, clonality was higher than in normal scalp. There were also resident alphabeta T cells of normal skin sequenced in scalp samples.

This clone was recorded only once. Its specificity is not known. In each case, RNA was isolated and then reverse transcribed into cDNA as the sequencing template. This table comes from immunoSEQ multiplex PCR, and its TCRdb copy is limited to in-frame clones, with some not included. Altogether roughly 120,000 clones are present, roughly 69% being singletons, with the ten largest covering approximately 2.8%. Germline V gives CDR1 MNHEY, CDR2 SVGAGI. The CDR3 has 14 amino acids. V was shortened by 2 bases and J by 0 bases, with 7 bases between the two germline ends. V usage is TRBV6-5 and J usage is TRBJ1-1; the D is unclear. The material sequenced was CD4+ T cells sorted from blood. The TCR comes from a human donor in good health. The CDR3, as DNA: TGTGCCAGCAGTTACCCTAATATGAACACTGAAGCTTTCTTT. This encodes CASSYPNMNTEAFF.